Following are 14 T cell receptor beta chains from one sample sequenced in a study of blood T cell repertoires in COVID-19. The protocol was immunoSEQ multiplex PCR, while the TCRdb copy is restricted to in-frame clones and leaves out a portion. This sample has 50,000 to 70,000 clones, with 80% to 90% found just once. Input material: peripheral blood. These receptors were collected from a human donor with active COVID-19. The donor label of this sample is uncertain.

This chain connects TRBV3-1 (or the pseudogene TRBV3-2) to TRBJ2-5; TRBD2 agrees at 12 bases. CDR1 and CDR2 from the germline V gene are LGHDT and YNNKEL (reference sequence). V dropped 4 bases and J dropped 1; count of bases not matched to a gene: 4. CDR3 length: 16 residues. The CDR3 reads CASSLRLAGAQETQYF. In DNA form, the CDR3 reads TGTGCCAGCAGCCTCCGACTAGCGGGGGCCCAAGAGACCCAGTACTTC.

The chain joins TRBV4-1 to TRBJ2-1; D remains ambiguous. The CDR3 contains 16 residues. The germline gives CDR1 MGHRA, CDR2 YSYEKL. The V end was cut by 8 bases, the J end by 6 bases, with 23 bases between. CDR3 amino acids: CASAGNSRQRSNEQFF. DNA of the CDR3: TGCGCCAGCGCCGGAAACTCACGTCAAAGGAGCAATGAGCAGTTCTTC.

The rearrangement links TRBV6-1 to TRBJ2-3, with D tentatively TRBD2 (6 bases). Germline V CDR1 and CDR2: MNHNS, SASEGT. The length of the CDR3 is 16 residues. The V gene lost 2 bases and the J gene lost 6 bases, with 18 bases spanning the gap. CDR3 in DNA: TGTGCCAGCAGTGAACGCGGCGGGGCCTTTCAGGATACGCAGTATTTT. It translates to CASSERGGAFQDTQYF.

CDR3 sequence reads: CASSQGGSTDTQYF. The CDR3 coding sequence is TGCGCCAGCAGCCAGGGAGGGAGCACAGATACGCAGTATTTT. The chain links TRBV10-2 to TRBJ2-3; 7 nucleotides align to TRBD2. The CDR3 totals 14 residues. CDR1 is WSHSY and CDR2 is SAAADI in the germline V gene. The junction had 3 bases not matched to a gene; V was cut back by 6 bases and J by 0 bases.

The chain uses TRBV7-8 and TRBJ2-7; 13 bases agree with TRBD2. This CDR3 is built from 15 residues. V gave up 5 bases and J gave up 2 bases; unmatched junction bases: 3. Germline V CDR1 and CDR2: SGHVS, FQNEAQ. Written as DNA, the CDR3 is TGTGCCAGCAGCCCCGGACTAGCGGGAGCCTACGAGCAGTACTTC. This translates into CASSPGLAGAYEQYF. Together with reference TRBV7-8 and TRBJ2-7, the CDR3 gives the full variable domain: GAGVSQSPRYKVAKRGQDVALRCDPISGHVSLFWYQQALGQGPEFLTYFQNEAQLDKSGLPSDRFFAERPEGSVSTLKIQRTQQEDSAVYLCASSPGLAGAYEQYFGPGTRLTVT.

V gene TRBV30 combines with J gene TRBJ1-1; no clear D. Germline CDR1 GTSNPN, CDR2 SVGIG (reference sequence). This CDR3 region has 15 residues. V was cut by 0 bases and J by 4 bases, with 15 bases left in between. The CDR3 coding sequence is TGTGCCTGGAGTGTACCGAGGGAAGCTCTCACTGAAGCTTTCTTT. The encoded protein is CAWSVPREALTEAFF.

The chain recombines TRBV24-1 with TRBJ2-3; 9 nucleotides align to TRBD1. V shed 5 bases, J shed 3 bases, and the junction held 5 bases outside the gene matches. From germline, CDR1 is KGHDR and CDR2 SFDVKD. The CDR3 length is 15 residues. The CDR3 reads CATSGRGQGTDTQYF. The CDR3 DNA is TGTGCCACCAGTGGCCGAGGACAGGGGACAGATACGCAGTATTTT.

The gene calls are TRBV7-3 and TRBJ2-3, with D unresolved. Per the germline V gene, CDR1 is SGHTA and CDR2 is FQGTGA. V dropped 5 bases and J dropped 4 bases, with 13 bases sitting between them. The CDR3 consists of 14 residues. The CDR3 spells CASSQLSGPDTQYF. The DNA of the CDR3 is TGTGCCAGCAGCCAATTGAGTGGTCCAGATACGCAGTATTTT.

The chain recombines TRBV19 with TRBJ2-6, with 8 bases aligning to TRBD1. J gave up 0 bases and V 1 base, and 11 bases lay outside the gene matches. The length of the CDR3 is 20 residues. Germline V lookup: CDR1 LNHDA, CDR2 SQIVND (reference sequence). CDR3 in DNA: TGTGCCAGTAGTATAGGACAGGGGAAGGGAAGGTCCTCTGGGGCCAACGTCCTGACTTTC. Amino acid sequence: CASSIGQGKGRSSGANVLTF.

V and J are TRBV11-1 and TRBJ2-7, with TRBD1 identical over 9 bases. V shed 5 bases and J 0 bases; nucleotides not matched to a gene: 8. The germline gives CDR1 SGHAT, CDR2 FQDESV (reference sequence). This CDR3 is 16 amino acids long. The chain's CDR3 is CASSASGTGNSYEQYF. The CDR3 coding sequence is TGTGCCAGCAGCGCGTCCGGGACAGGGAACTCCTACGAGCAGTACTTC.

The chain couples TRBV6-2 or TRBV6-3 to TRBJ2-7; D is unclear. Germline CDR1 and CDR2: MNHEY and SVGEGT. V was clipped by 2 bases and J by 4 bases, with 3 bases between them. The CDR3 consists of 11 residues. CDR3 nucleotide sequence: TGTGCCAGCAGTTACACTTACGAGCAGTACTTC. Amino acids: CASSYTYEQYF.

The V gene is TRBV14, the J gene TRBJ2-5; D remains ambiguous. Trimming stripped 1 base from V and 3 bases from J, with 6 bases between. Germline-derived CDR1 and CDR2 are SGHDN and FVKESK. The CDR3 is 13 amino acids. CDR3 residues: CASSQARKETQYF. The CDR3 DNA is TGTGCCAGCAGCCAAGCCAGGAAAGAGACCCAGTACTTC.

V usage is TRBV3-1 (or the pseudogene TRBV3-2) and J usage is TRBJ2-7, with 7 bases identical to TRBD2. CDR3 length: 11 amino acids. Looked up from germline, CDR1 is LGHDT and CDR2 is YNNKEL (reference sequence). The chain's CDR3 is CASSQVPPGRV. CDR3 nucleotides: TGTGCCAGCAGCCAAGTTCCCCCCGGGAGGGTC.

This clone appeared a single time. The genes are TRBV11-2 and TRBJ2-7, with 12 bases fitting TRBD2. This CDR3 has 15 residues. Per germline, CDR1 SGHAT and CDR2 FQNNGV. V shed 5 bases, J shed 2 bases, and the junction held 4 bases outside the gene matches. CDR3 loop: CASSPGTSGPYEQYF. The CDR3 region has the DNA TGTGCCAGCAGCCCCGGGACTAGCGGGCCCTACGAGCAGTACTTC.